Below are 11 T cell receptor beta chains sequenced from a single sample in a study of T cells in Graves' hyperthyroidism and ophthalmopathy. Researchers took RNA transcripts and amplified the TCR beta CDR3 regions from them. HTBI primers were used for first-round RT-PCR of the TCR CDR3. TCRdb reprocessed the multiplex PCR reads via MiXCR and lists one record per CDR3 protein. The sample contains around 300,000 distinct CDR3 sequences, 13% of which appear only once. The sequencing input was blood. The receptors were sampled from a woman younger than 45 with Graves' hyperthyroidism that later progressed to Graves' ophthalmopathy.

This clonotype was picked up a small number of times. The rearrangement uses TRBV29-1 and TRBJ2-7, with D possibly being TRBD1 (6 bases). Trimming took 6 bases from V and 3 from J, leaving 15 bases between them. The CDR3 length is 13 residues. Germline V gene sequence: CDR1 SQVTM, CDR2 ANQGSEA. CDR3 amino acids: CSVGRGESYEQYF. CDR3 nucleotides: TGCAGCGTCGGCAGGGGCGAAAGCTACGAGCAGTACTTC.

This clonotype was seen only a few times. This chain joins TRBV27 and TRBJ1-3, with D possibly matching TRBD1 (6 bases). The CDR3 length is 17 residues. Trimming shortened V by 5 bases and J by 0 bases, and 17 bases separated the two germline ends. The germline V gene has CDR1 MNHEY and CDR2 SMNVEV (reference sequence). The CDR3 here is CASSDPGHLSSGNTIYF. The CDR3 nucleotides read TGTGCCAGCAGTGATCCGGGACACTTGTCCTCTGGAAACACCATATATTTT.

V usage is TRBV20-1 and J usage is TRBJ1-5; D is ambiguous. The V and J ends lost 0 bases and 0 bases respectively, with 9 bases between them. CDR1 DFQATT and CDR2 SNEGSKA come from the germline V gene (reference sequence). The CDR3 extends over 15 amino acids. CDR3 DNA sequence: TGCAGTGCTAGAGAGCAGGAGAATAGCAATCAGCCCCAGCATTTT. The encoded protein is CSAREQENSNQPQHF.

V and J are TRBV3-1 and TRBJ1-3, with unresolved D. Germline assignment: CDR1 LGHDT and CDR2 YNNKEL (reference sequence). V dropped 1 base and J dropped 0 bases, with 13 bases sitting between them. This CDR3 region has 17 residues. CDR3 amino acids: CASSQGLEVISGNTIYF. CDR3 bases: TGTGCCAGCAGCCAAGGGTTAGAAGTCATCTCTGGAAACACCATATATTTT.

The sample holds a few counts of this clonotype. V and J are TRBV4-3 and TRBJ2-2; 9 bases match TRBD2. Germline V gene lookup returns CDR1 LGHNA and CDR2 YSLEER. The ends lost 0 bases at V and 4 bases at J; junction bases unmatched: 6. This CDR3 spans 17 amino acids. The CDR3 protein is CASSQESAGGSTGELFF. CDR3 nucleotides: TGCGCCAGCAGCCAAGAGTCGGCGGGAGGGTCCACCGGGGAGCTGTTTTTT.

A word on this clonotype: A much larger clone lies a single base off, so this may be a read error. This rearrangement joins TRBV14 to TRBJ1-1, with D perhaps TRBD1 (5 bases). The length of the CDR3 is 13 residues. Trimming removed 0 bases from V and 4 bases from J, with 6 bases in between. Looked up from germline, CDR1 is SGHDN and CDR2 is FVKESK. In DNA form, the CDR3 reads TGTGCCAGCAGCCAAGACGGGGGCACTGAAGCTTTCTTT. Its translation: CASSQDGGTEAFF.

This clonotype was seen ten or more times. The chain is built from TRBV13 and TRBJ2-2; perhaps TRBD1 as D (6 bases). CDR3 size: 17 residues. Germline assignment: CDR1 PRHDT and CDR2 FYEKMQ (reference sequence). V lost 5 bases to trimming and J lost 0 bases, with 16 bases between them. CDR3 bases: TGTGCCAGCAGCACCCTAGGGACACTCGCGAACACCGGGGAGCTGTTTTTT. It yields the protein CASSTLGTLANTGELFF.

This clonotype was found a few times. V and J are TRBV4-2 and TRBJ2-1; D call uncertain. Trimming took off 1 base at V and 3 bases at J, with 13 bases between the two ends. This CDR3 has 16 amino acids. Germline assignment: CDR1 LGHNA and CDR2 YNFKEQ. CDR3 bases: TGTGCCAGCAGCCAAGCGGAGTCTATCCTCTACAATGAGCAGTTCTTC. Amino acids: CASSQAESILYNEQFF.

This clonotype has only a few counts. This sequence may be a read error, since a much larger clone differs from it by one base. The chain employs TRBV11-3 and TRBJ2-1; a weak D match, TRBD2 (5 bases). The CDR3 totals 15 residues. CDR1 and CDR2 (germline): SGHNT, YENEEA. CDR3 sequence: CASSLVASPNNGQFF. The CDR3 coding sequence is TGTGCCAGCAGCTTAGTGGCTAGCCCTAACAATGGGCAGTTCTTC.

This clonotype was seen ten or more times. The CDR3 nucleotides are TGCAGTGCCAAAGGGACCCCACAGGGGTATGGCTACACCTTC. It specifies CSAKGTPQGYGYTF. The chain carries TRBV20-1 and TRBJ1-2, with TRBD1 matching over 7 bases. This CDR3 region has 14 residues. CDR1 is DFQATT and CDR2 is SNEGSKA in the germline V gene (reference sequence). The junction had 12 bases not matched to a gene; V was cut back by 6 bases and J by 5 bases.

Many counts were recorded for this clonotype. The rearrangement joins TRBV6-2 or TRBV6-3 to TRBJ2-3; D call uncertain. The germline V and J ends were trimmed by 5 bases and 6 bases, with 6 bases remaining between them. Germline CDR1 and CDR2: MNHEY and SVGEGT. This CDR3 comprises 11 residues. CDR3 protein: CASSRMDTQYF. The CDR3 DNA sequence: TGTGCCAGCAGTCGAATGGATACGCAGTATTTT.